Below, 6 T cell receptor beta chains from the same sample are listed, as sequenced in a study of blood T cells in healthy people across ages. PCR was performed a second time for roughly 7 to 11 cycles using a sample-barcoded 5' primer and a J-beta primer mix. Using its own MiXCR run on the 5' RACE reads, TCRdb lists one record per CDR3 protein. The sample includes some 1.5 million distinct CDR3 sequences, less than 45% of them seen just once. Sequencing was carried out using blood. These TCRs come from a woman under 30 in good health.

The chain recombines TRBV4-1 with TRBJ2-1, with a tentative D call TRBD2 (5 bases). Germline V gene data show CDR1 as MGHRA and CDR2 as YSYEKL. Trimming took 1 base from V and 9 from J, leaving 22 bases between them. The CDR3 length is 17 residues. The chain's CDR3 is CASSQGRDAGTWVEQFF. CDR3 bases: TGCGCCAGCAGCCAAGGGCGTGACGCGGGCACCTGGGTTGAGCAGTTCTTC.

The rearrangement uses TRBV29-1 and TRBJ1-1; D is ambiguous. This CDR3 comprises 12 residues. CDR1 and CDR2 from the germline V gene are SQVTM and ANQGSEA. The ends were cut back, 5 bases at V and 1 base at J, with 8 bases in the middle. In DNA form, the CDR3 reads TGCAGCGTTCACACAGAGAACACTGAAGCTTTCTTT. This codes for CSVHTENTEAFF.

This clonotype has a handful of counts. The chain employs TRBV28 and TRBJ1-2; tentatively, D is TRBD1 (5 bases). Germline V gene sequence: CDR1 MDHEN, CDR2 SYDVKM. The CDR3 consists of 16 residues. CDR3 sequence reads: CASGLPGRALSGGYTF. CDR3 DNA sequence: TGTGCGAGCGGTCTTCCAGGGAGGGCCTTAAGTGGAGGCTACACCTTC.

This chain joins TRBV25-1 and TRBJ1-2, with D perhaps matching TRBD1 (5 bases). This CDR3 is 14 amino acids long. CDR1 is MGHDK and CDR2 is SYGVNS in the germline V gene. Trimming took 1 base from V and 2 from J, leaving 8 bases between them. The CDR3: CASSEFPGNYGYTF. The CDR3 bases are TGTGCCAGCAGTGAATTCCCAGGGAACTATGGCTACACCTTC.

J is TRBJ2-3 and V is TRBV4-1, with 9 bases identical to TRBD2. Germline V gene lookup returns CDR1 MGHRA and CDR2 YSYEKL. Losses at the gene ends were 4 bases for V and 0 bases for J; bases not matched to a gene: 8. This CDR3 has 17 amino acids. The DNA for the CDR3 is TGCGCCAGCAGCCGAACCCAGCGGGGGGCGAGCACAGATACGCAGTATTTT. Protein product: CASSRTQRGASTDTQYF.

In its sample, this clonotype was seen a few times. The V gene is TRBV10-2, the J gene TRBJ2-7, with D tentatively TRBD2 (5 bases). Germline V gene lookup returns CDR1 WSHSY and CDR2 SAAADI. The germline V and J ends were trimmed by 4 bases and 3 bases, with 37 bases remaining between them. CDR3 size: 22 residues. The CDR3 DNA is TGCGCCAGCAGTGTCTCCTCAGGCGACCCCACGGCCTACTTCGCCGGGAACTACGAGCAGTACTTC. It encodes CASSVSSGDPTAYFAGNYEQYF.